This T cell receptor beta chain was identified in a study of cytomegalovirus exposure and HLA in healthy donors. Whole-study context: Among the 300 to 500 donors who were genotyped, around 77% fell in the genetic ancestry cluster that is associated with self-reported Caucasian donors.

About this clone: Its matching antigen is unknown.

From germline, CDR1 is LNHDA and CDR2 SQIVND (reference sequence). The CDR3 contains 14 residues. J lost 0 bases, V lost 7 bases, and 2 bases had no gene match. With 60 Vbeta and 13 Jbeta primers, the PCR was carried out. Using immunoSEQ multiplex PCR, the repertoire was profiled, and TCRdb retains in-frame clones only, with some absent. The sample gives 150,000 to 200,000 clones, roughly four fifths of which show up once; roughly 1.9% is in the top ten. Study observations and caveats: Per a prior analysis, the majority of TCR beta V segments were productive roughly 90% or roughly 30% of the time. Indistinguishable V segments, including TRBV6-2 and TRBV6-3, were excluded. The study designated about 160 TCR beta chains cytomegalovirus-associated.

The origin of this receptor is a woman between 25 and 40 years old in good health and CMV-seropositive. The specimen sequenced was PBMCs. The rearrangement joins TRBV19 to TRBJ2-3; 9 bases are shared with TRBD2. Here the CDR3 DNA reads TGTGCCAGTAAGAGCGGGGGGAGCACAGATACGCAGTATTTT. This codes for CASKSGGSTDTQYF.